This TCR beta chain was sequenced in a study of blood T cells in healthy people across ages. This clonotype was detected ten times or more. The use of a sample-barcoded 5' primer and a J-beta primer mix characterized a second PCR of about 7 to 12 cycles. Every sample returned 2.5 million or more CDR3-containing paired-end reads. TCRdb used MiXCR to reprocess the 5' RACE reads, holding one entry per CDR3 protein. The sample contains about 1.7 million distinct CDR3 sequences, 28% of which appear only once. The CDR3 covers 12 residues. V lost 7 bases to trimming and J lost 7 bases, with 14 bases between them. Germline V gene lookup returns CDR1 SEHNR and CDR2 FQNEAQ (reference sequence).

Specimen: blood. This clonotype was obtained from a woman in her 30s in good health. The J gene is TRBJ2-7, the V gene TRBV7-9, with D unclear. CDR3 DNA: TGTGCCAGCACCTCGGGTTTAAGTGAGCAGTACTTC. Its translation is CASTSGLSEQYF.